This T cell receptor beta chain was sequenced in a study of shared clonotypes between healthy human individuals. Study-wide results and caveats: With a few donors compared, about 5% of naive CD4 clonotypes were shared.

In the original analysis: ImmunoSEQ output held junction-only sequences without quality scores, so filtering differed. Sequencing was performed with immunoSEQ multiplex PCR; in TCRdb, only in-frame clones are kept and a portion is missing. That table gives V, J and clone size, and the DNA gave D and trimming. Found here are over 2,000,000 clones, roughly 93% of them singletons; the top ten hold more than 1.5%. CD8 cells regarded as naive lacked CD45RO, were positively chosen for CCR7, and omitted terminally differentiated effector memory CD45RA+ cells. All donors qualified as healthy HIV-negative adults and had experienced no recent acute infections or vaccinations. Germline values: CDR1 MNHEY, CDR2 SMNVEV (reference sequence). The CDR3 has 17 residues. V shed 1 base and J shed 5 bases, with 18 bases lying between them. To note about this clone: Its antigen is not known.

V and J are TRBV27 and TRBJ1-5; a weak D match, TRBD1 (5 bases). The receptor's source is a young man in good health. Some clones in this sample may be carry-over from other donors' samples. Sequenced sample: naive CD8+ T cells from PBMCs. CDR3: CASSLYPGRESYQPQHF. The CDR3, as DNA: TGTGCCAGCAGTTTATACCCGGGGCGGGAGTCGTATCAGCCCCAGCATTTT.